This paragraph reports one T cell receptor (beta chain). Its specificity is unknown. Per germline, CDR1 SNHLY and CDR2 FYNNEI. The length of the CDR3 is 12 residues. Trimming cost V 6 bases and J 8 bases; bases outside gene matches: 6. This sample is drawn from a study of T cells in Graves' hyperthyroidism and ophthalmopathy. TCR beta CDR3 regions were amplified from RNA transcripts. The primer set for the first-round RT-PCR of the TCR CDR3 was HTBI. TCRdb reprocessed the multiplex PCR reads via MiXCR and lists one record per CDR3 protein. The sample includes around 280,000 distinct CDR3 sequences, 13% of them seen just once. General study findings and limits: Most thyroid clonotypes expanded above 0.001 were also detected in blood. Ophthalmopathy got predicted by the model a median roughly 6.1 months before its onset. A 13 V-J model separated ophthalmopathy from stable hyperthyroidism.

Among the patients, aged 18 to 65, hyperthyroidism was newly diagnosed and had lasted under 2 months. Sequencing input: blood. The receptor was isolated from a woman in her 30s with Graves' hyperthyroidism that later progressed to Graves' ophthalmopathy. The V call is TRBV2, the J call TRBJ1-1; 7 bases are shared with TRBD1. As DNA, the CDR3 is TGTGCCAGCAGACGGGACAGATCCGAAGCTTTCTTT. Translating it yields CASRRDRSEAFF.